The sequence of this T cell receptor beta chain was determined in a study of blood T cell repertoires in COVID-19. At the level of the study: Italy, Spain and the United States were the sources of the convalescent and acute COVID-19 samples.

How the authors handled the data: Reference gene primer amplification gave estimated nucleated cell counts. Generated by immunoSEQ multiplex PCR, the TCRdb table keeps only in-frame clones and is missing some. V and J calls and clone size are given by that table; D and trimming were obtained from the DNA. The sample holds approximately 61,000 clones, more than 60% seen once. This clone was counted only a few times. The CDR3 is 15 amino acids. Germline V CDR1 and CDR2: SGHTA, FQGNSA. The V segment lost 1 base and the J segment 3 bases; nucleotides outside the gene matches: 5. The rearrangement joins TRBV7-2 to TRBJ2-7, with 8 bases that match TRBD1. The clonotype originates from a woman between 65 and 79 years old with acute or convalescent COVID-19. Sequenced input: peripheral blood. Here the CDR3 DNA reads TGTGCCAGCAGCTTAGGGACAGGGATTTACTACGAGCAGTACTTC. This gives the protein CASSLGTGIYYEQYF.